This T cell receptor (beta chain) comes out of a study of blood T cell repertoires in COVID-19. Here immunoSEQ multiplex PCR was the method, and the copy in TCRdb shows in-frame clones only, minus some. The profile covers fewer than 350,000 clones, with around 91% appearing a single time and about 1.7% taken by the ten largest. Sequenced material: PBMCs or T cells enriched from blood (not recorded which). This sequence originates from a woman aged 18-29 years with acute COVID-19.

This CDR3 reads CASSPGQGNTEAFF. In DNA form, the CDR3 reads TGTGCCAGCAGCCCGGGACAGGGGAACACTGAAGCTTTCTTT. This chain uses TRBV7-9 with TRBJ1-1, with 9 bases matching TRBD1. CDR3 length equals 14 residues. The germline V gene has CDR1 SEHNR and CDR2 FQNEAQ (reference sequence). The ends lost 5 bases at V and 1 base at J; junction bases unmatched: 2.